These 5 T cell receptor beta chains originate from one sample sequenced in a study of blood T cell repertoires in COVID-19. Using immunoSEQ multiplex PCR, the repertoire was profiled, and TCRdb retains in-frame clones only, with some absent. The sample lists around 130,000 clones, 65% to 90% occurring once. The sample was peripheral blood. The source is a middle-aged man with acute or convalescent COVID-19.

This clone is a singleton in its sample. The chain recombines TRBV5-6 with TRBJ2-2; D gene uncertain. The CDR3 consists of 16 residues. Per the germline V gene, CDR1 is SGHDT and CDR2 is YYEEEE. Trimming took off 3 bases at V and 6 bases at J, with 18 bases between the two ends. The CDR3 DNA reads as TGTGCCAGCAGCTCGAGTTTTAAAAGAGAAGCCGGGGAGCTGTTTTTT. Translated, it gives CASSSSFKREAGELFF.

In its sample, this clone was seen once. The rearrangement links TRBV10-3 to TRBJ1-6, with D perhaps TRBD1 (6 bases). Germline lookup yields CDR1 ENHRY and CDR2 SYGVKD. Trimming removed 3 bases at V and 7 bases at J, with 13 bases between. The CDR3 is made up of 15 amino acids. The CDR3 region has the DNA TGTGCCATCAGTGATGGAGCAGGGGCAAATTCACCCCTCCACTTT. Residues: CAISDGAGANSPLHF.

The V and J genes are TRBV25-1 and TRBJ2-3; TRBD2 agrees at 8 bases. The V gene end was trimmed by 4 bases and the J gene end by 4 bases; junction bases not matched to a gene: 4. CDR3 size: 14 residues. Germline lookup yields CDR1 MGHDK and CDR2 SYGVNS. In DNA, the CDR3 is TGTGCCAGCAGTGTGAGCGGGAGCTCAGATACGCAGTATTTT. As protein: CASSVSGSSDTQYF.

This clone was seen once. The CDR3 nucleotides read TGTGCCAGCTCACCAGCCGGGACAGGGAATGAAAAACTGTTTTTT. Translation: CASSPAGTGNEKLFF. The J gene is TRBJ1-4, the V gene TRBV18, with 9 bases aligning to TRBD1. Germline V gene lookup returns CDR1 KGHSH and CDR2 LQKENI. The CDR3 extends over 15 amino acids. Trimming cost V 2 bases and J 5 bases; bases outside gene matches: 3.

In DNA, the CDR3 is TGTGCCAGCAGCCCCCGAGGTAGCGGGGGGACGAACACCGGGGAGCTGTTTTTT. It is translated as CASSPRGSGGTNTGELFF. The chain links TRBV7-2 to TRBJ2-2; 10 bases agree with TRBD2. CDR3 size: 18 residues. Germline values: CDR1 SGHTA, CDR2 FQGNSA. Trimming took 5 bases from V and 0 from J; bases not matched to a gene: 9.